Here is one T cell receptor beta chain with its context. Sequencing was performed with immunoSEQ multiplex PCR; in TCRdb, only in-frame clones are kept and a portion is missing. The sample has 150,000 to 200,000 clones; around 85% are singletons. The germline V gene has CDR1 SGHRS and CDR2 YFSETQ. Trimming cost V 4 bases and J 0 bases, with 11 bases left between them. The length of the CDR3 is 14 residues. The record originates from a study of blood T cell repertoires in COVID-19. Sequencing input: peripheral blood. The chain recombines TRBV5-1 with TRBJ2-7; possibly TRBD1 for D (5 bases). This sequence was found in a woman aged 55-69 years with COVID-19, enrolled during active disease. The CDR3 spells CASSRTPGSYEQYF. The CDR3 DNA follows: TGCGCCAGCAGCCGGACACCCGGCTCCTACGAGCAGTACTTC.